The 31 T cell receptor beta chains presented below share a single source sample, sequenced in a study of blood T cell repertoires in COVID-19. TCRdb's copy holds only in-frame clones and misses some; the assay was immunoSEQ multiplex PCR. The sample lists roughly 410,000 clones; roughly 90% were seen once. The sample was peripheral blood. The receptor source for this set is a woman aged 35 to 49 with COVID-19, enrolled during active disease.

Comment on this clone: The sample holds other DNA sequences that translate to the same CDR3. The J gene is TRBJ2-1, the V gene TRBV12-3 or TRBV12-4; D uncertain. CDR3 length: 12 amino acids. The ends were cut back, 5 bases at V and 1 base at J, with 3 bases in the middle. CDR3 region: CASSRSYNEQFF. The CDR3 DNA reads as TGTGCCAGCAGTCGTTCCTACAATGAGCAGTTCTTC.

This chain connects TRBV5-4 to TRBJ2-7; 9 bases are shared with TRBD2. V lost 0 bases and J lost 3; bases outside the gene matches: 1. This CDR3 has 14 amino acids. The germline gives CDR1 SGHNT, CDR2 YYREEE (reference sequence). DNA of the CDR3: TGTGCCAGCAGCTTGGGACTAGCGGTCTACGAGCAGTACTTC. It is translated as CASSLGLAVYEQYF.

The genes are TRBV7-2 and TRBJ2-7; 10 bases are shared with TRBD2. There are 18 residues in the CDR3. Germline CDR1 SGHTA, CDR2 FQGNSA. The trim removed 4 bases at V and 3 bases at J, leaving 15 bases unmatched. CDR3 DNA sequence: TGTGCCAGCAGCTCCATAGGACTAGCGGTCCGATGGGGCTACGAGCAGTACTTC. It encodes CASSSIGLAVRWGYEQYF.

CDR3 residues: CASGQNYGYTF. DNA for the CDR3: TGTGCCAGTGGACAGAACTATGGCTACACCTTC. The chain combines TRBV12-3 or TRBV12-4 with TRBJ1-2; maybe TRBD1 (6 bases). The CDR3 contains 11 residues. Trimming removed 9 bases at V and 2 bases at J, with 7 bases between.

The chain carries TRBV27 and TRBJ1-4, with 8 bases aligning to TRBD1. With 5 bases clipped from V and 5 bases from J, the junction kept 7 bases outside the gene matches. CDR1 and CDR2 (germline): MNHEY, SMNVEV (reference sequence). CDR3 size: 15 residues. This CDR3 is CASSTRTGMNEKLFF. CDR3 nucleotides: TGTGCCAGCAGTACACGGACAGGGATGAATGAAAAACTGTTTTTT. Combining the CDR3 with reference TRBV27 and TRBJ1-4 gives the whole variable domain EAQVTQNPRYLITVTGKKLTVTCSQNMNHEYMSWYRQDPGLGLRQIYYSMNVEVTDKGDVPEGYKVSRKEKRNFPLILESPSPNQTSLYFCASSTRTGMNEKLFFGSGTQLSVL.

J is TRBJ1-2 and V is TRBV28, with TRBD1 matching over 7 bases. J was trimmed by 8 bases and V by 4 bases; bases with no gene match: 13. CDR1 and CDR2 (germline): MDHEN, SYDVKM. The CDR3 loop spans 15 amino acids. CDR3 DNA sequence: TGTGCCAGCAGTTACAACGAAGGGGGCGCGTGGGGCTACACCTTC. Its translation is CASSYNEGGAWGYTF.

The chain has TRBV5-6 and TRBJ2-7, with D perhaps TRBD1 (6 bases). Germline CDR1 SGHDT, CDR2 YYEEEE. V lost 5 bases, J lost 6 bases, and 24 bases lay in between. The CDR3 is 16 residues long. CDR3: CASSFMGHPSYSEQYF. In DNA form, the CDR3 reads TGTGCCAGCAGTTTTATGGGACACCCCTCATACTCCGAGCAGTACTTC.

The chain is built from TRBV19 and TRBJ2-3; 12 nucleotides align to TRBD2. CDR3 length: 19 amino acids. Germline V CDR1 and CDR2: LNHDA, SQIVND (reference sequence). J gave up 4 bases and V 1 base, and 12 bases lay outside the gene matches. The CDR3 DNA is TGTGCCAGTAGTATAGGGGGGGCTAGCGGGAGGGCCGCTCCAGATACGCAGTATTTT. It specifies CASSIGGASGRAAPDTQYF.

This clone occurred many times. This sequence joins TRBV28 and TRBJ1-4; maybe TRBD1 (6 bases). CDR1 and CDR2 from the germline V gene are MDHEN and SYDVKM. The V end lost 2 bases, the J end lost 4 bases, and 14 bases lay between the germline ends. The CDR3 runs 16 residues. The CDR3 DNA is TGTGCCAGCAGTTTAGCTTCGGACAGCTATAATGAAAAACTGTTTTTT. It encodes CASSLASDSYNEKLFF.

The chain is built from TRBV7-2 and TRBJ1-1, with TRBD1 identical over 8 bases. Trimming cost V 1 base and J 5 bases; bases outside gene matches: 6. CDR1 and CDR2 (germline): SGHTA, FQGNSA. The CDR3 length is 15 residues. DNA of the CDR3: TGTGCCAGCAGCTTAGGGCAGGGGGCGCGGACTGAAGCTTTCTTT. This translates into CASSLGQGARTEAFF.

The V call is TRBV30, the J call TRBJ1-5, with 7 bases lining up with TRBD1. The CDR3 has 13 residues. The V segment lost 0 bases and the J segment 8 bases; nucleotides outside the gene matches: 4. CDR1 is GTSNPN and CDR2 is SVGIG in the germline V gene (reference sequence). Here the CDR3 DNA reads TGTGCCTGGAGTGTGAACAGGGGCGAGCCCCAGCATTTT. It encodes CAWSVNRGEPQHF.

This chain links TRBV19 with TRBJ1-1, with no clear D. The CDR3 has 14 residues. Trimming shortened V by 8 bases and J by 0 bases, and 13 bases separated the two germline ends. Germline CDR1 is LNHDA and CDR2 is SQIVND (reference sequence). CDR3 nucleotides: TGTGCCAGTCGGCCGAGGGCCATGAACACTGAAGCTTTCTTT. Its protein product is CASRPRAMNTEAFF. The whole variable domain, remainder taken from reference TRBV19 and TRBJ1-1, is DGGITQSPKYLFRKEGQNVTLSCEQNLNHDAMYWYRQDPGQGLRLIYYSQIVNDFQKGDIAEGYSVSREKKESFPLTVTSAQKNPTAFYLCASRPRAMNTEAFFGQGTRLTVV.

The genes are TRBV7-9 and TRBJ1-4; no firm D call. The CDR3 is made up of 10 amino acids. CDR1 is SEHNR, CDR2 FQNEAQ, per germline (reference sequence). V gave up 10 bases and J gave up 7 bases, with 7 bases separating them. CDR3 sequence reads: CATRGEKLFF. The CDR3 DNA is TGTGCCACTCGGGGTGAAAAACTGTTTTTT.

The J gene is TRBJ1-4, the V gene TRBV28; no reliable D call. Germline-derived CDR1 and CDR2 are MDHEN and SYDVKM. CDR3 length: 14 residues. Trimming shortened V by 11 bases and J by 5 bases, and 18 bases separated the two germline ends. The CDR3 is CAGSRSAGNEKLFF. DNA for the CDR3: TGTGCCGGTTCCCGGTCCGCCGGGAATGAAAAACTGTTTTTT.

The chain links TRBV29-1 to TRBJ2-7, with D possibly being TRBD1 (6 bases). The germline V gene encodes CDR1 SQVTM and CDR2 ANQGSEA. The CDR3 is 13 amino acids. Trimming removed 4 bases at V and 7 bases at J, with 17 bases between. Here the CDR3 reads CSVGRAGEKEQYF. CDR3 bases: TGCAGCGTTGGACGGGCAGGGGAGAAGGAGCAGTACTTC.

The chain recombines TRBV4-3 with TRBJ1-6; a weak D match, TRBD1 (6 bases). V was pared by 4 bases and J by 6 bases, with 19 bases between. Germline loops: CDR1 LGHNA, CDR2 YSLEER. CDR3 size: 17 residues. CDR3 region: CASSPFPQGPLNSPLHF. CDR3 sequence (DNA): TGCGCCAGCAGCCCCTTTCCACAGGGACCTCTTAATTCACCCCTCCACTTT.

The V gene is TRBV7-2, the J gene TRBJ2-3; 7 nucleotides line up with TRBD2. V shed 0 bases, J shed 0 bases, and the junction held 9 bases outside the gene matches. Germline loops: CDR1 SGHTA, CDR2 FQGNSA. This CDR3 spans 18 amino acids. CDR3 nucleotide sequence: TGTGCCAGCAGCTTAGCGTGGAAGGGAGGGAGGAGCACAGATACGCAGTATTTT. Translation: CASSLAWKGGRSTDTQYF.

The V call is TRBV5-1, the J call TRBJ2-5, with D maybe TRBD2 (5 bases). V was pared by 0 bases and J by 5 bases, with 17 bases between. The CDR3 has 16 amino acids. Germline CDR1 is SGHRS and CDR2 is YFSETQ. The CDR3 sequence: CASSLASAVRRETQYF. For the CDR3, the DNA is TGCGCCAGCAGCTTGGCCTCGGCGGTAAGGAGGGAGACCCAGTACTTC.

The CDR3 nucleotides are TGTGCCAGCAGCCCCGGGACAGGGATCGGCTATGGCTACACCTTC. This encodes CASSPGTGIGYGYTF. This chain links TRBV7-9 with TRBJ1-2, with TRBD1 matching 9 bases. The CDR3 is 15 amino acids. V was clipped by 5 bases and J by 4 bases; unmatched bases: 8. Germline V lookup: CDR1 SEHNR, CDR2 FQNEAQ (reference sequence).

The chain links TRBV5-8 to TRBJ1-2, with D perhaps matching TRBD1 (6 bases). The CDR3 runs 18 residues. The germline V and J ends were trimmed by 2 bases and 2 bases, with 22 bases remaining between them. Per germline, CDR1 SGHTS and CDR2 YDEGEE. The CDR3 coding sequence is TGTGCCAGCAGCTTCTCACAGGGTCCCGCCTTTACCAACTATGGCTACACCTTC. This gives the protein CASSFSQGPAFTNYGYTF.

J is TRBJ1-1 and V is TRBV19; 9 nucleotides line up with TRBD1. CDR3 length: 14 amino acids. With V trimmed by 0 bases and J by 10 bases, 6 bases remained unmatched. Germline V gene lookup returns CDR1 LNHDA and CDR2 SQIVND (reference sequence). The CDR3 DNA reads as TGTGCCAGTAGTATAGAACGGACAGGGGCGGGAGCTTTCTTT. Residues: CASSIERTGAGAFF.

The chain joins TRBV4-1 to TRBJ2-7, with 9 bases that match TRBD2. V lost 2 bases to trimming and J lost 2 bases; unmatched junction nucleotides: 7. The CDR3 consists of 16 residues. Germline-derived CDR1 and CDR2 are MGHRA and YSYEKL. CDR3 nucleotide sequence: TGCGCCAGCAGCCAAAGCGGGAGGATTGGTGCCTACGAGCAGTACTTC. Amino acid sequence: CASSQSGRIGAYEQYF.

The chain uses TRBV11-2 and TRBJ2-5; 7 bases map to TRBD1. J lost 5 bases, V lost 7 bases, and 7 bases had no gene match. CDR3 length: 13 amino acids. The V gene's germline CDR1 is SGHAT and CDR2 FQNNGV. CDR3 protein: CASNDRAWETQYF. For the CDR3, the DNA is TGTGCCAGCAATGACAGGGCGTGGGAGACCCAGTACTTC.

The chain joins TRBV7-9 to TRBJ1-6; D unclear. Germline CDR1 SEHNR, CDR2 FQNEAQ (reference sequence). Trimming removed 2 bases at V and 5 bases at J, with 10 bases between. The CDR3 is 15 amino acids. The CDR3 sequence: CASSLWLPDNSPLHF. The CDR3 DNA reads as TGTGCCAGCAGCTTATGGTTGCCAGATAATTCACCCCTCCACTTT.

The chain has TRBV7-9 and TRBJ2-3; 7 positions match TRBD2. Trimming cost V 4 bases and J 5 bases; bases outside gene matches: 15. There are 17 residues in the CDR3. Germline lookup yields CDR1 SEHNR and CDR2 FQNEAQ (reference sequence). CDR3 sequence: CASSSGRGEIGLDTQYF. The CDR3 region has the DNA TGTGCCAGCAGCTCGGGTCGGGGGGAAATTGGTCTAGATACGCAGTATTTT.

The V gene is TRBV4-2, the J gene TRBJ1-1; D gene ambiguous. Germline-derived CDR1 and CDR2 are LGHNA and YNFKEQ. This CDR3 contains 16 residues. Between the trimmed V and J ends, which lost 0 bases and 0 bases, there was a span of 11 bases. The CDR3 spells CASSQEAGILNTEAFF. Here the CDR3 DNA reads TGTGCCAGCAGCCAAGAGGCGGGGATACTGAACACTGAAGCTTTCTTT.

This chain connects TRBV19 to TRBJ1-2, with 7 bases fitting TRBD1. Germline V gives CDR1 LNHDA, CDR2 SQIVND (reference sequence). The length of the CDR3 is 17 residues. The ends lost 1 base at V and 6 bases at J; junction bases unmatched: 14. The CDR3 protein is CASSIVLSLDRADGYTF. CDR3 in DNA: TGTGCCAGTAGTATAGTTCTCTCCCTAGACAGGGCGGATGGCTACACCTTC.

This clone appeared once. The chain uses TRBV6-2 or TRBV6-3 and TRBJ1-5; 10 bases map to TRBD1. The V gene end was trimmed by 5 bases and the J gene end by 7 bases; junction bases not matched to a gene: 5. CDR1 MNHEY and CDR2 SVGEGT come from the germline V gene. The CDR3 length is 14 residues. In DNA, the CDR3 is TGTGCCAGCAGTGACAGGGGGCGGCGACAGCCCCAGCATTTT. This encodes CASSDRGRRQPQHF.

V gene TRBV7-6 combines with J gene TRBJ2-2; a possible D gene is TRBD2 (6 bases). There are 16 residues in the CDR3. CDR1 and CDR2 from the germline V gene are SGHVS and FNYEAQ. V lost 4 bases, J lost 4 bases, and 16 bases lay in between. The CDR3 bases are TGTGCCAGCAGCTCTAATATCCCGGGACTCACCGGGGAGCTGTTTTTT. This gives the protein CASSSNIPGLTGELFF.

This chain joins TRBV12-5 and TRBJ2-7, with 8 nucleotides matching TRBD1. The germline V gene encodes CDR1 LGHNT and CDR2 FRNRAP. The CDR3 runs to 15 residues. V was pared by 2 bases and J by 7 bases, with 10 bases of the junction left unmatched. The CDR3, as DNA: TGTGCTAGTGGTTTGAGACAGGGGACCTTTGTGGAGCAGTACTTC. This codes for CASGLRQGTFVEQYF.

The chain is built from TRBV6-5 and TRBJ1-1, with D unresolved. The CDR3 contains 13 residues. From germline, CDR1 is MNHEY and CDR2 SVGAGI. Trimming shortened V by 6 bases and J by 1 base, and 9 bases separated the two germline ends. CDR3 amino acids: CASSLLRNTEAFF. The CDR3 coding sequence is TGTGCCAGCAGCCTCCTCCGGAACACTGAAGCTTTCTTT.